Sequencing of this T cell receptor beta chain was carried out in a study of cytomegalovirus exposure and HLA in healthy donors. PCR primers comprised 60 Vbeta and 13 Jbeta primers. The protocol was immunoSEQ multiplex PCR, while the TCRdb copy is restricted to in-frame clones and leaves out a portion. The table lists approximately 160,000 clones, approximately 81% of them singletons, with 1% to 1.5% in the top ten. With respect to this clone: No antigen is known for it.

Whole-study results and caveats: The study put under 200 TCR beta chains on its list as cytomegalovirus-associated. With later analysis, a missense DCLRE1C variant became linked to TCR beta V- and J-gene trimming.

The source of this sequence is a man aged 50 to 60 in good health and CMV-seropositive. Sequences were obtained from PBMCs.

The CDR3 region has the DNA TGTGCCATCAGAGGACTAGCGGGCCACGAGCAGTACTTC. Encoded protein: CAIRGLAGHEQYF. The gene calls are TRBV10-3 and TRBJ2-7; TRBD2 matches at 11 bases. V shed 6 bases, J shed 5 bases, and the junction held 3 bases outside the gene matches. CDR1 ENHRY and CDR2 SYGVKD come from the germline V gene. This CDR3 spans 13 amino acids.